The present T cell receptor beta chain was sequenced within a study of blood T cell repertoires in COVID-19. Looking at the study overall: Sites across the United States, Italy and Spain contributed samples from acute and convalescent COVID-19. In each case, the material was cDNA or gDNA derived from T cells, B-cell-depleted T cells, or PBMCs.

In the original workflow: Nucleated cell counts were estimated from reference gene primer amplification. Profiled with immunoSEQ multiplex PCR; TCRdb holds only in-frame clones, not every one. Clonal size and the V and J genes are those of that table, whereas D and trimming came from the DNA. The top ten clones hold around 15% of a sample with 9,500 to 15,000 clones, 90% of them seen once. After removal of 6 bases from V and 5 bases from J, the junction contained 12 bases not matched to a gene. This CDR3 contains 17 residues. Germline V lookup: CDR1 MDHEN, CDR2 SYDVKM. The receptor was derived from a man between 65 and 79 years old with active COVID-19. The genes are TRBV28 and TRBJ1-5, with TRBD1 identical over 11 bases. The sequencing sample was made of peripheral blood. The CDR3 is CASSLTGTGGGYQPQHF. CDR3 nucleotides: TGTGCCAGCAGCCTGACGGGGACAGGGGGAGGTTATCAGCCCCAGCATTTT.